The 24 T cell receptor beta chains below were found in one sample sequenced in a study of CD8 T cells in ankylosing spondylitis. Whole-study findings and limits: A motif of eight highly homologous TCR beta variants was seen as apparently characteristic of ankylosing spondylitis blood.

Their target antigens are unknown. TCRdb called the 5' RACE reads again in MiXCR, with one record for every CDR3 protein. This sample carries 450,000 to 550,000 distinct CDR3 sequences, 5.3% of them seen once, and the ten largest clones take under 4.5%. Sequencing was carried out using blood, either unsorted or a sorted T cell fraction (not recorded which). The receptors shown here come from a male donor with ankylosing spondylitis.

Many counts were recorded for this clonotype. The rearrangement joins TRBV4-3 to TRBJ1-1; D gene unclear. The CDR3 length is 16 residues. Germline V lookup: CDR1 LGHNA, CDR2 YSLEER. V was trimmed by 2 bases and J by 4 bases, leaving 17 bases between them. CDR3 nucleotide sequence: TGCGCCAGCAGCCAACCCAGAGGAGGGTTTCGCACTGAAGCTTTCTTT. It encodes CASSQPRGGFRTEAFF.

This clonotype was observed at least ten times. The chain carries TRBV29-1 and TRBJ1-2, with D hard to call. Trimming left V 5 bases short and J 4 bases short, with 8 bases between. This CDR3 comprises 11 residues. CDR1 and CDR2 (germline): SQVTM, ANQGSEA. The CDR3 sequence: CSVLSGYGYTF. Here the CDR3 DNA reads TGCAGCGTTCTCTCCGGCTATGGCTACACCTTC.

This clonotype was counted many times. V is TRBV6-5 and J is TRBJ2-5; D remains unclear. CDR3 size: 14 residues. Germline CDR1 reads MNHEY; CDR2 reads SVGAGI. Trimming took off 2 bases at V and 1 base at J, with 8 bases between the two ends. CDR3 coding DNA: TGTGCCAGCAGTTACAAGGCATTCCAAGAGACCCAGTACTTC. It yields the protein CASSYKAFQETQYF.

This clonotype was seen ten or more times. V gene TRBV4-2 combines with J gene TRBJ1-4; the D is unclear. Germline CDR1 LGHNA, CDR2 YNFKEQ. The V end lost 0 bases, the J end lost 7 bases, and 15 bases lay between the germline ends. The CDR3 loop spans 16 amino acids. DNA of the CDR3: TGTGCCAGCAGCCAAGATGCGGTGTCCGCTGCTGAAAAACTGTTTTTT. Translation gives CASSQDAVSAAEKLFF.

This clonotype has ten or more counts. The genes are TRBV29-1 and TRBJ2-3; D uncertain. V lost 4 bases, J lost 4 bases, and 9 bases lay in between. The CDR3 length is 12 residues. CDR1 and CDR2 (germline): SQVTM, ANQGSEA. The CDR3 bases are TGCAGCGTTGGTGGGTTCGCAGATACGCAGTATTTT. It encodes CSVGGFADTQYF.

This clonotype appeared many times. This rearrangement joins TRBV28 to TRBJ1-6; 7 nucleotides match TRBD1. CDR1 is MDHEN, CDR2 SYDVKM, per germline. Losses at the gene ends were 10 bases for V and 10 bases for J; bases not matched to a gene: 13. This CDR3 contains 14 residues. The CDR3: CATRSGTVRSPLHF. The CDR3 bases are TGTGCCACCCGTTCCGGGACAGTTCGATCACCCCTCCACTTT.

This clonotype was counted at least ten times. The CDR3 DNA reads as TGTGCCAGCAGCTTGGAGGGTTACGAGACCCAGTACTTC. It encodes CASSLEGYETQYF. The rearrangement uses TRBV5-5 and TRBJ2-5, with D unresolved. The V gene's germline CDR1 is SGHKS and CDR2 YYEKEE (reference sequence). This CDR3 has 13 amino acids. Trimming shortened V by 0 bases and J by 5 bases, and 8 bases separated the two germline ends.

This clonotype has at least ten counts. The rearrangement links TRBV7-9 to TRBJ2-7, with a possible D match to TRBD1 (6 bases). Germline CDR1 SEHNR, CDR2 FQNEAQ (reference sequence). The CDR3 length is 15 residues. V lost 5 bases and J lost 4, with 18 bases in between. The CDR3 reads CASSTTGTSPYEQYF. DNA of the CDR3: TGTGCCAGCAGCACAACAGGGACATCTCCTTACGAGCAGTACTTC.

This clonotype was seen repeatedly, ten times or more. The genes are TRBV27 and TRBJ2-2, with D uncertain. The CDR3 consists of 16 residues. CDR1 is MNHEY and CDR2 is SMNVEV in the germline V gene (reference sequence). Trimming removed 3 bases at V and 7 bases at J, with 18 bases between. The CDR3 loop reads CASSFYPQVAYGELFF. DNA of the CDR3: TGTGCCAGCAGTTTTTATCCTCAGGTGGCGTACGGGGAGCTGTTTTTT.

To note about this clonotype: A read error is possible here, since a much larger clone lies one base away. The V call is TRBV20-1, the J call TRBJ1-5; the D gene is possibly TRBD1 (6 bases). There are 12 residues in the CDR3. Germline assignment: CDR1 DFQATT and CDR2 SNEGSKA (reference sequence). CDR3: CSARDGGLPEHF. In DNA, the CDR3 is TGCAGTGCTAGAGACGGGGGGCTGCCCGAGCATTTT.

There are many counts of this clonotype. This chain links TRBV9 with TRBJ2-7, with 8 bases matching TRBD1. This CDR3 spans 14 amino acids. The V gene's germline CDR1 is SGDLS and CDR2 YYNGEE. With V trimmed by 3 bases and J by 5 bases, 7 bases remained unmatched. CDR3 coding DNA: TGTGCCAGCAGCGCTCCCGGGACAGGTAACGAGCAGTACTTC. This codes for CASSAPGTGNEQYF.

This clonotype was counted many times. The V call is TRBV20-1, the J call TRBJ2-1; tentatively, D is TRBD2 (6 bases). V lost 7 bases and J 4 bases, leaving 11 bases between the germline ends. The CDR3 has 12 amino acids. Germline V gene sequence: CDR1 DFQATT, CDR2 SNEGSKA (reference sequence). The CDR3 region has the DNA TGCAGTGTGGGACTTTCTTACAATGAGCAGTTCTTC. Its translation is CSVGLSYNEQFF.

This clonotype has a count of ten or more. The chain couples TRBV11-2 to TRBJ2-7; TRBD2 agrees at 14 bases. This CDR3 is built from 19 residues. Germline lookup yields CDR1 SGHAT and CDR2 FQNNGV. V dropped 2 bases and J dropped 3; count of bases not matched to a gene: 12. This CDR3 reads CASSLYNRGTSGSNYEQYF. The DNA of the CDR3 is TGTGCCAGCAGCTTATATAACCGGGGGACTAGCGGGAGTAACTACGAGCAGTACTTC. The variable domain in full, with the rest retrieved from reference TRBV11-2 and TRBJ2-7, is EAGVAQSPRYKIIEKRQSVAFWCNPISGHATLYWYQQILGQGPKLLIQFQNNGVVDDSQLPKDRFSAERLKGVDSTLKIQPAKLEDSAVYLCASSLYNRGTSGSNYEQYFGPGTRLTVT.

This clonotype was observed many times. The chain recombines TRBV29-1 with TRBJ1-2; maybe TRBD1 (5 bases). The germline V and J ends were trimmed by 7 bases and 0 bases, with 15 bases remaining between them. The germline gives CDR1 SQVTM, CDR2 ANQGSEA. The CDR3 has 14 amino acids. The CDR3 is CSDGRGAPNYGYTF. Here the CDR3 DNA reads TGCAGCGATGGGAGGGGCGCACCTAACTATGGCTACACCTTC.

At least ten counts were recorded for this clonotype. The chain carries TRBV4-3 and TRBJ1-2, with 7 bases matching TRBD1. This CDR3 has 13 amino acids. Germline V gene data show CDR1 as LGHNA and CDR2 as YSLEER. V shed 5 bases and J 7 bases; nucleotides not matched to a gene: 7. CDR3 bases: TGCGCCAGCAGCAGAGACAGGGTAGCTGGCTACACCTTC. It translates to CASSRDRVAGYTF.

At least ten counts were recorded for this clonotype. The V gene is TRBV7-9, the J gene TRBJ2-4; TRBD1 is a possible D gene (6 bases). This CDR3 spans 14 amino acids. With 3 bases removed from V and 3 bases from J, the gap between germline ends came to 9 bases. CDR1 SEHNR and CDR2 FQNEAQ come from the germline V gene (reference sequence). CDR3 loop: CASSFTGNKNIQYF. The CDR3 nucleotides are TGTGCCAGCAGCTTTACAGGGAACAAAAACATTCAGTACTTC.

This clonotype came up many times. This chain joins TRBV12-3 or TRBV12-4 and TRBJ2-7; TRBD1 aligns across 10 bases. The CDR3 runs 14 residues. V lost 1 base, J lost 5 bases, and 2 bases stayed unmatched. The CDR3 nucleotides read TGTGCCAGCAGTTTAGGGGACAGGGGCGACGAGCAGTACTTC. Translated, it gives CASSLGDRGDEQYF.

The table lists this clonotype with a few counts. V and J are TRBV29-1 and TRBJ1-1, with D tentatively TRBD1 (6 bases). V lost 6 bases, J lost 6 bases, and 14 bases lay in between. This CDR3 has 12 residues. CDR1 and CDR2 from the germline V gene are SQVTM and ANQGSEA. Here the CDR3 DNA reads TGCAGCGTGGAACGGGGGGCGGCTGAAGCTTTCTTT. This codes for CSVERGAAEAFF.

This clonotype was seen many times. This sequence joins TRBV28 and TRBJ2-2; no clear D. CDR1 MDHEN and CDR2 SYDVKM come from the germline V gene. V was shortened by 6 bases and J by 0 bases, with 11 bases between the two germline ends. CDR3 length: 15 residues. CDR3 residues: CASRPTSPNTGELFF. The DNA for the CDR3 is TGTGCCAGCAGACCCACAAGTCCGAACACCGGGGAGCTGTTTTTT.

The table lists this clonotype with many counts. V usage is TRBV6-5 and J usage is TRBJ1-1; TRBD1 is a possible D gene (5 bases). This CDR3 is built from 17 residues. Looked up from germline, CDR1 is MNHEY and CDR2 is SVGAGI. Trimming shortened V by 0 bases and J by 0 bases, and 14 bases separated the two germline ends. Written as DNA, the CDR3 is TGTGCCAGCAGTTACTCGAGGACACCCAACTTGAACACTGAAGCTTTCTTT. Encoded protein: CASSYSRTPNLNTEAFF.

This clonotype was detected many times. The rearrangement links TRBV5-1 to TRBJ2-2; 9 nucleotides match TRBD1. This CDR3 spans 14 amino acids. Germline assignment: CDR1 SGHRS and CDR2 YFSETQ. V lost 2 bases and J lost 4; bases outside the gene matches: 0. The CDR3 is CASSLQGATGELFF. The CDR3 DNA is TGCGCCAGCAGCTTACAGGGGGCCACCGGGGAGCTGTTTTTT. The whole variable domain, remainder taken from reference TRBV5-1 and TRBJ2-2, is KAGVTQTPRYLIKTRGQQVTLSCSPISGHRSVSWYQQTPGQGLQFLFEYFSETQRNKGNFPGRFSGRQFSNSRSEMNVSTLELGDSALYLCASSLQGATGELFFGEGSRLTVL.

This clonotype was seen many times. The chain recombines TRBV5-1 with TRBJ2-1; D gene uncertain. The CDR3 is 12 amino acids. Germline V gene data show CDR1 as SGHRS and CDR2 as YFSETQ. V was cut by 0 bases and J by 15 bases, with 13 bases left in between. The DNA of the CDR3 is TGCGCCAGCAGCTTGGAAGATGGCAGACGGTTCTTC. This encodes CASSLEDGRRFF.

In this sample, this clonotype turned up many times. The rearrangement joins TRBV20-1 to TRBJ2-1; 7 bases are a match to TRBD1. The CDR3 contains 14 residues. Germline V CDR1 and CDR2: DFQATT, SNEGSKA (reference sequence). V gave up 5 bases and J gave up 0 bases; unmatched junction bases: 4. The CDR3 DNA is TGCAGTGCTTCACAGGGGAGCTCCTACAATGAGCAGTTCTTC. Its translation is CSASQGSSYNEQFF.

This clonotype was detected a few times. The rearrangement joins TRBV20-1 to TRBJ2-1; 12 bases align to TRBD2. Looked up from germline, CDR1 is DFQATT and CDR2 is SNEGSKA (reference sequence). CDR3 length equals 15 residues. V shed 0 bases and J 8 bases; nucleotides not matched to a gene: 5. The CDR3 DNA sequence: TGCAGTGCTAGAGACGCTAGCGGGAGGGGGGATGAGCAGTTCTTC. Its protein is CSARDASGRGDEQFF.